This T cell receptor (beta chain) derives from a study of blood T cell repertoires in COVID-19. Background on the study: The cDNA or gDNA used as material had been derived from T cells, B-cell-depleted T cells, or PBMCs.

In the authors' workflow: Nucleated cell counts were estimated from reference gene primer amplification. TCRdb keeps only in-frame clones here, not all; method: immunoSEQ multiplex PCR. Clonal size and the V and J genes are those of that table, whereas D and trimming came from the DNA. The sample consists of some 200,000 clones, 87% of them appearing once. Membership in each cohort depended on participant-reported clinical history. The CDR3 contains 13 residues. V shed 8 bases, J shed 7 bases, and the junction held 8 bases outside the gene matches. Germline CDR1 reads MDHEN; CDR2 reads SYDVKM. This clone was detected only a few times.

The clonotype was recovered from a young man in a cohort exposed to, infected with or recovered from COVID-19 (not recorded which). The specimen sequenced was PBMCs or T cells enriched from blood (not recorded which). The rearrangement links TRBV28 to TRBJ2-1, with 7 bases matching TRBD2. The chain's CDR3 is CASCGGAANEQFF. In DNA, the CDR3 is TGTGCCAGCTGCGGGGGTGCCGCGAATGAGCAGTTCTTC. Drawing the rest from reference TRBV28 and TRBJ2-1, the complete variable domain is DVKVTQSSRYLVKRTGEKVFLECVQDMDHENMFWYRQDPGLGLRLIYFSYDVKMKEKGDIPEGYSVSREKKERFSLILESASTNQTSMYLCASCGGAANEQFFGPGTRLTVL.